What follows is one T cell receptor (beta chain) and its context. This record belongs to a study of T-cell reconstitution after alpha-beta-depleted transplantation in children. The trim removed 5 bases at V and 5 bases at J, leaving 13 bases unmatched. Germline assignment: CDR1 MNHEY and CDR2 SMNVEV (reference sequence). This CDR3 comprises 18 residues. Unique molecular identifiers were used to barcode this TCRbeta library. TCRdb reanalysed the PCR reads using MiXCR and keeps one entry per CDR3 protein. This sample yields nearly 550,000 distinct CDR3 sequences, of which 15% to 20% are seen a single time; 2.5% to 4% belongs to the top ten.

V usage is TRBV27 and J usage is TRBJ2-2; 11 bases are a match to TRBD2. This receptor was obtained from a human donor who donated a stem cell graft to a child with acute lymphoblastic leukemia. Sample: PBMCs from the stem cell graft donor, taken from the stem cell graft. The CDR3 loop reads CASSPYRLAGTGTGELFF. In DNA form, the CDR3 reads TGTGCCAGCAGTCCATACCGACTAGCGGGAACGGGGACCGGGGAGCTGTTTTTT.